This T cell receptor beta chain was profiled in a study of blood T cells in healthy people across ages (dated by TCRdb to between 2014 and 2017). Broadly, across the study: Template switching captured roughly one uniquely barcoded TCR beta cDNA molecule per two T cells in model experiments. The donors were split into four age groups: young (average 16 years), middle-aged (39), aged (roughly 65) and long-lived (roughly 86). To avoid experimental bias, donors of different ages were distributed randomly across sequencing lanes. To track age-related changes in TCR beta repertoire diversity, the study relied on deep sequencing normalized with unique cDNA molecular identifiers. Using the same blood draw, the study looked at two additional independent replicas of 1 million unique cDNA reads for two donors, one aged 18 to 30 and the other aged 80 or older.

Systemically healthy Caucasian individuals from Russia, 39 in total and aged roughly 6 to 95 years, were included as donors. Roughly 10 milliliters of peripheral blood were drawn from each donor into EDTA-treated Vacutainer tubes. Ficoll-Paque density-gradient centrifugation was used to isolate PBMCs, with at least 7 million per sample. Total RNA was extracted from PBMCs with Trizol reagent, with at least 6 micrograms obtained per sample. For every donor, flow cytometry on a PBMC aliquot measured the percentage of naive CD45RAhigh/CD27high T cells. Overall study results and their limits: Conclusive comparison of naive and antigen-experienced compartments was prevented by the profiling of bulk unsorted PBMCs. Compared with the aged group, the long-lived group had more naive CD4+ T cells, fewer expanded clones and increased TCR diversity, suggesting age selection. Total diversity estimates from one million sequenced T cells were considered lower bounds and underestimates. As age increased, observed TCR beta diversity per million T cells dropped in a roughly linear way, and a significant reduction was already evident by age 40. The percentage of naive T cells measured by flow cytometry correlated strongly with observed TCR beta diversity. Because the CMV infection status of the donors was unknown, age-related changes in expanded clonotypes may potentially have been confounded.

The library came from 5' RACE. The sequencer listed for this sample is Illumina HiSeq 2500. A second PCR of roughly 7 to 11 cycles was performed with a sample-barcoded 5' primer and a J-beta primer mix. Each TCR beta cDNA molecule received a unique molecular identifier from a template-switch 5' adaptor carrying 12 random nucleotides. Each sample yielded at least 2.5 million CDR3-containing paired-end reads. All of the RNA was converted into first-strand cDNA using the Mint cDNA synthesis kit, with a TRBC-specific oligonucleotide serving as the primer. Following uracil-DNA glycosylase treatment, a first 18-cycle PCR with universal primers M1SS and BC2_uni_R was performed on all cDNA. Regarding the original processing steps: For normalization, 1 million high-quality reads were randomly selected from each sample, with every read carrying a distinct molecular identifier. Instead of being binned into consensus sequences, reads that shared molecular identifiers were thrown out. MiTCR, run with a Q25 quality threshold and the strictest error-elimination algorithm, handled CDR3 identification, clonotype clustering and error correction. A nonparametric unseen species model with Euler transformation was used to estimate lower-bound total TCR beta diversity. The public reads were run again by TCRdb, first through fastp at Q25 and then through MiXCR, and only productive beta chains were kept. Every CDR3 protein is listed once, alongside the most common genes and DNA of its rows. These V and J calls are TCRdb output, not the study's own analysis. The sample table records some 1.5 million distinct CDR3 sequences; roughly two fifths of these occur just once. Approximately 4% of the sample comes from the top ten.

As to this clonotype: The target of this receptor is not known. Per-base qualities were not stored, and no clone one base away is much larger.

Reading from cysteine to phenylalanine, the CDR3 counts 13 amino acids. Just CDR3 DNA is preserved here, 39 bases in frame from base 1. According to the germline V gene, CDR1 reads MDHEN and CDR2 reads SYDVKM. V is shortened by 3 bases, J by 3 bases, and the region joining them spans 8 bases. Source material: blood. In this chain, TRBV28 is recombined with TRBJ1-1; no D gene can be assigned with confidence. This TCR was sampled from a woman younger than 30 in good health. CDR3 loop: CASSFIGDTEAFF. The DNA reads as follows: TGTGCCAGCAGTTTTATCGGGGACACTGAAGCTTTCTTT.